This T cell receptor (beta chain) emerged from a study of human T cells and chemical hapten exposure. Whole-study results and caveats: Alopecia was present in the donors, so their immune response may differ from healthy people's.

The time point was: patch test 1, 2 weeks after DPC sensitization. The treatment here: therapeutic diphenylcyclopropenone sensitization with weekly scalp DPC. Blood was drawn before each patch test was applied. Each donor was an alopecia patient between 18 and 70 years of age who qualified for DPC. Per the germline V gene, CDR1 is MNHNY and CDR2 is SVGAGI (reference sequence). The CDR3 has 16 amino acids. V lost 4 bases to trimming and J lost 0 bases; unmatched junction nucleotides: 5. The sample holds a few counts of this clonotype. Its target is not known. Library construction involved attaching unique molecular identifiers to individual cDNA molecules, which allowed quantitative, reproducible TCR counting. One entry per CDR3 protein, called by TCRdb with MiXCR from the RACE reads. The sample lists 100,000 to 150,000 distinct CDR3 sequences, roughly 13% occurring once.

The specimen comprised whole blood, sampled in connection with sensitization to the hapten diphenylcyclopropenone (DPC). The gene calls are TRBV6-6 and TRBJ1-4; 7 bases are a match to TRBD1. The clonotype was recovered from a man between 18 and 29 years old with alopecia areata. Some clones in this sample may be carry-over from other donors' samples. CDR3 sequence (DNA): TGTGCCAGCAGTTCCCACAGGGGAGCAACTAATGAAAAACTGTTTTTT. Its protein is CASSSHRGATNEKLFF.